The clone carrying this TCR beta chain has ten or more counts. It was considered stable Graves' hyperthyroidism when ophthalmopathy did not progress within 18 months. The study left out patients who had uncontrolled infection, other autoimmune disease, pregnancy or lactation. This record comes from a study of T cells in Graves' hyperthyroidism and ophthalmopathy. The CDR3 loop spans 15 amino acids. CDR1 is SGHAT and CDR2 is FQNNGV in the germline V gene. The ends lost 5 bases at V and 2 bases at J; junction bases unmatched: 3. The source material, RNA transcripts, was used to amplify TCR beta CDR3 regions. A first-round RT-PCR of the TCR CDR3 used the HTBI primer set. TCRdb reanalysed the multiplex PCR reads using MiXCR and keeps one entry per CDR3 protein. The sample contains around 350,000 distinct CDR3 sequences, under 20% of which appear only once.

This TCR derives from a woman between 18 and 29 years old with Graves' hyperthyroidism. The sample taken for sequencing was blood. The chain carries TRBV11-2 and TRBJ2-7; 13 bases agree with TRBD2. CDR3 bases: TGTGCCAGCAGCGTGACTAGCGGGGGGACCTACGAGCAGTACTTC. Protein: CASSVTSGGTYEQYF.